The clone carrying this TCR beta chain was seen many times. Its specificity is not known. CDR1 and CDR2 from the germline V gene are SNHLY and FYNNEI. The V and J ends lost 3 bases and 6 bases respectively, with 3 bases between them. There are 11 residues in the CDR3. The data originate from a study of regulatory T cells in long-lasting Graves disease. General study findings and limits: Newly diagnosed Graves' patients had higher TCR diversity than persistent ones.

Documented time point: newly diagnosed GD, antithyroid drugs for less than 3 months. Construction of the TCR library relied on RNA isolated from PBMCs. Building of the TCR beta libraries involved iRepertoire HTBI primers and Arm-PCR of CDR3 regions. A single record per CDR3 protein comes from TCRdb applying MiXCR to the multiplex PCR reads. The sample contains 450,000 to 500,000 distinct CDR3 sequences, under 20% of which appear only once. This sample was also put to use in a study of T cells in Graves' hyperthyroidism and ophthalmopathy.

The rearrangement uses TRBV2 and TRBJ1-5; no reliable D call. Sequenced material: peripheral blood mononuclear cells (PBMCs), taken at new diagnosis, from a patient treated with antithyroid drugs. This clonotype was obtained from a man aged 40-50 years with Graves disease. This CDR3 reads CASSDSQPQHF. CDR3 DNA sequence: TGTGCCAGCAGTGACAGTCAGCCCCAGCATTTT. Full variable domain (remainder filled in from reference TRBV2 and TRBJ1-5): EPEVTQTPSHQVTQMGQEVILRCVPISNHLYFYWYRQILGQKVEFLVSFYNNEISEKSEIFDDQFSVERPDGSNFTLKIRSTKLEDSAMYFCASSDSQPQHFGDGTRLSIL.